The 8 T cell receptor beta chains presented below share a single source sample, sequenced in a study of CD8 T cells in ankylosing spondylitis. TCRdb itself ran the 5' RACE reads through MiXCR, one entry per CDR3 protein. The sample records around 280,000 distinct CDR3 sequences, 15% to 20% being singletons. Input material: blood, either unsorted or a sorted T cell fraction (not recorded which). The receptor source for this set is a male donor with ankylosing spondylitis or in good health (not recorded which).

This chain uses TRBV5-5 with TRBJ2-5; D not certain. V was trimmed by 0 bases and J by 0 bases, leaving 6 bases between them. The CDR3 consists of 14 residues. From germline, CDR1 is SGHKS and CDR2 YYEKEE (reference sequence). As DNA, the CDR3 is TGTGCCAGCAGCTTGGTGAATGACCAAGAGACCCAGTACTTC. Translation gives CASSLVNDQETQYF. Together with reference TRBV5-5 and TRBJ2-5, the CDR3 gives the full variable domain: DAGVTQSPTHLIKTRGQQVTLRCSPISGHKSVSWYQQVLGQGPQFIFQYYEKEERGRGNFPDRFSARQFPNYSSELNVNALLLGDSALYLCASSLVNDQETQYFGPGTRLLVL.

This clonotype was seen more than once but under ten times. V is TRBV12-3 or TRBV12-4 and J is TRBJ2-3; 8 nucleotides match TRBD1. V dropped 3 bases and J dropped 6; count of bases not matched to a gene: 8. The CDR3 contains 15 residues. This chain's CDR3 is CASSFWARQGDTQYF. CDR3 nucleotides: TGTGCCAGCAGTTTTTGGGCGAGACAGGGGGATACGCAGTATTTT.

This clonotype was picked up a small number of times. This chain connects TRBV3-1 to TRBJ1-1; possible D gene TRBD1, 6 bases. Trimming stripped 8 bases from V and 9 bases from J, with 16 bases between. The CDR3 is 12 amino acids. The germline V gene encodes CDR1 LGHDT and CDR2 YNNKEL (reference sequence). The CDR3 region is CASSDTGLKAFF. The CDR3, as DNA: TGTGCCAGCTCTGATACAGGGCTAAAAGCTTTCTTT.

This clonotype was counted a few times. One end of the junction does not line up with germline, which may come from a read error. The chain links TRBV7-7 to TRBJ2-1; D perhaps matches TRBD2 (7 bases). This CDR3 comprises 17 residues. Per germline, CDR1 SSHAT and CDR2 FNYEAQ (reference sequence). The CDR3, as DNA: TGTGCTAGCAGCAATAGGGGGGAGGGGAGGGACCACAATGAGCAGTTCTTC. Protein: CASSNRGEGRDHNEQFF.

A few counts support this clonotype. The rearrangement joins TRBV4-1 to TRBJ2-5; D perhaps matches TRBD1 (5 bases). Germline lookup yields CDR1 MGHRA and CDR2 YSYEKL. V lost 1 base to trimming and J lost 1 base, with 13 bases between them. The CDR3 consists of 16 residues. The CDR3 DNA sequence: TGCGCCAGCAGCCAAGTACGGGCCAGGGTCCAAGAGACCCAGTACTTC. Residues: CASSQVRARVQETQYF.

At least ten counts were recorded for this clonotype. The chain joins TRBV7-9 to TRBJ1-6; 7 positions agree with TRBD1. CDR1 and CDR2 (germline): SEHNR, FQNEAQ (reference sequence). The CDR3 has 13 amino acids. The chain's CDR3 is CGLQGRNNSPLHF. CDR3 nucleotide sequence: TGTGGACTACAGGGGAGGAATAATTCACCCCTCCACTTT.

Worth noting for this clonotype: One end of the junction varies from germline; a read error may be responsible. The chain combines TRBV6-5 with TRBJ2-1; TRBD2 matches 11 bases. There are 16 residues in the CDR3. Germline CDR1 and CDR2: MNHEY and SVGAGI. The CDR3 here is CASSDSLAGAYNEQFF. The CDR3, as DNA: TGTGCCAGCAGTGACTCACTAGCGGGAGCCTACAATGAGCAGTTCTTC.

The chain combines TRBV6-1 with TRBJ1-5; D gene unclear. The germline V and J ends were trimmed by 7 bases and 0 bases, with 10 bases remaining between them. CDR1 and CDR2 (germline): MNHNS, SASEGT. The CDR3 has 14 residues. CDR3 region: CASKTSYSNQPQHF. CDR3 DNA: TGTGCCAGCAAGACATCATATAGCAATCAGCCCCAGCATTTT.